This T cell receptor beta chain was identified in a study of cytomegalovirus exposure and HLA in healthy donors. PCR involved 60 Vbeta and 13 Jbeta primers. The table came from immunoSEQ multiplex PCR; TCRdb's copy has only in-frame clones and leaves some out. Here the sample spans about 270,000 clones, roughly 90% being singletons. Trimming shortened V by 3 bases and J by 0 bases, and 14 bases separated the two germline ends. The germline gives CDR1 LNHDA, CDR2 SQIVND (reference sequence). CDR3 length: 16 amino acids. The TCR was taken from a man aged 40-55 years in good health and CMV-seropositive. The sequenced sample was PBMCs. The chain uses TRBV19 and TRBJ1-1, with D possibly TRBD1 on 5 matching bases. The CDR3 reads CASSMWAGRMNTEAFF. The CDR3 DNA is TGTGCCAGTAGTATGTGGGCGGGACGGATGAACACTGAAGCTTTCTTT.